The entry that follows covers one T cell receptor beta chain sequence. Its antigen is still unknown. The data belong to a study of PD-1 blockade in classical Hodgkin lymphoma. The germline gives CDR1 SNHLY, CDR2 FYNNEI. The CDR3 contains 11 residues. Trimming took 4 bases from V and 11 from J, leaving 11 bases between them. Time point denoted: newly diagnosed, previously untreated cHL patient sample. Acting as the comparison were PBMCs from newly diagnosed, untreated classical Hodgkin lymphoma. Assay used: immunoSEQ multiplex PCR; TCRdb lists only in-frame clones, some missing. The sample holds about 21,000 clones; approximately 94% are singletons and the top ten take 4.5% to 7%. Study-level points and caveats: Repertoire difference causes, possibly disease activity or prior therapy, remain undefined. Newly diagnosed patients reportedly trailed healthy donors in baseline TCR diversity.

The material sequenced was peripheral blood mononuclear cells (PBMCs). The receptor's source is a human donor with classical Hodgkin lymphoma. This rearrangement joins TRBV2 to TRBJ1-1; maybe TRBD1 (5 bases). CDR3 DNA sequence: TGTGCCAGCAGTGTCGCAGGGCTCGCTTTCTTT. It codes for CASSVAGLAFF.